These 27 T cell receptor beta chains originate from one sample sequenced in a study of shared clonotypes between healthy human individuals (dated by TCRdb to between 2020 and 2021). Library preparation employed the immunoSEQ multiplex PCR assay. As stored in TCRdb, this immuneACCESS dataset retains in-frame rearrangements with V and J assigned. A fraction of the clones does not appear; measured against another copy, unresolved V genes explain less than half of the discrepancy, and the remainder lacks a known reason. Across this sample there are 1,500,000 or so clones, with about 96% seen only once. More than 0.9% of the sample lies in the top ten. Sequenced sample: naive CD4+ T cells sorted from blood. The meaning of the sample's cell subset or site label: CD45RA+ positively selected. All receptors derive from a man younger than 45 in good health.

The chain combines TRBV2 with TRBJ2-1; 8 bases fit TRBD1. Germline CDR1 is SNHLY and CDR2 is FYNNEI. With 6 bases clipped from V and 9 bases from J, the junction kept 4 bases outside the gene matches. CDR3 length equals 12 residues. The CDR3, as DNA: TGTGCCAGCAGGGTAACAGGGGGTGAGCAGTTCTTC. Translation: CASRVTGGEQFF. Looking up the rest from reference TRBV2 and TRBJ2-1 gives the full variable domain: EPEVTQTPSHQVTQMGQEVILRCVPISNHLYFYWYRQILGQKVEFLVSFYNNEISEKSEIFDDQFSVERPDGSNFTLKIRSTKLEDSAMYFCASRVTGGEQFFGPGTRLTVL.

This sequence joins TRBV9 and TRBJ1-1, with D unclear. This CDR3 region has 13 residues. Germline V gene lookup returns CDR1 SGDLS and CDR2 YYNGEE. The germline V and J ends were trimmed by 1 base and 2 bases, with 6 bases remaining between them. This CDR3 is CASSVKANTEAFF. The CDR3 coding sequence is TGTGCCAGCAGCGTAAAGGCCAACACTGAAGCTTTCTTT.

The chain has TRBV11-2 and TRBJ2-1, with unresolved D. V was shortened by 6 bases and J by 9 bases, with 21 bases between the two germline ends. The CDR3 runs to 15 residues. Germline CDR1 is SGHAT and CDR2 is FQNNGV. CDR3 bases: TGTGCCAGCAGTTCCGAACAGCCCTCATTCGGTGAGCAGTTCTTC. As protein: CASSSEQPSFGEQFF.

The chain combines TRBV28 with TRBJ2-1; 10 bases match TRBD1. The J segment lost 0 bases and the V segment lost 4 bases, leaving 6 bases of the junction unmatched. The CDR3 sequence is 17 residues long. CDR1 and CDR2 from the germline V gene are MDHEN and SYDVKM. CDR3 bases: TGTGCCAGCAGTTCCACTCGGGACAGGGGCTCCTACAATGAGCAGTTCTTC. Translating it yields CASSSTRDRGSYNEQFF.

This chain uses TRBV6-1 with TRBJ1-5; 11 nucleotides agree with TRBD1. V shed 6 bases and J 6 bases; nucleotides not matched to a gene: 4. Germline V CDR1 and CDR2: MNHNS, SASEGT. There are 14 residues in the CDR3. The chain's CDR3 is CASSGQGALQPQHF. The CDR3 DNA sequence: TGTGCCAGCAGCGGACAGGGGGCACTTCAGCCCCAGCATTTT.

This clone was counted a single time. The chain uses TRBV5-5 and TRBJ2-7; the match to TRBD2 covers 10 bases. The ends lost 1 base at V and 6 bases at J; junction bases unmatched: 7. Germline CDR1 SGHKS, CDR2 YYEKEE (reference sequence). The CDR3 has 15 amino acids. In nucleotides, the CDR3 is TGTGCCAGCAGCTTGTATAGCGGGAGGCGGTTCGAGCAGTACTTC. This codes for CASSLYSGRRFEQYF.

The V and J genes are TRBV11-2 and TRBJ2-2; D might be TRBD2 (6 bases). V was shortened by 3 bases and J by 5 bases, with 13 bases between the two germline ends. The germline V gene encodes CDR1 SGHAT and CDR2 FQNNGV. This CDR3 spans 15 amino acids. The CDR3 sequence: CASSFAGSGTGELFF. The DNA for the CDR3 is TGTGCCAGCAGCTTTGCTGGGAGCGGGACCGGGGAGCTGTTTTTT.

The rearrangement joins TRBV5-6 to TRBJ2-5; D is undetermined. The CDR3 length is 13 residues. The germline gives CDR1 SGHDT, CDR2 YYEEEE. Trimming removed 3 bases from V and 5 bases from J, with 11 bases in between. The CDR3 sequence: CASSSYGRETQYF. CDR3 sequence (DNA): TGTGCCAGCAGCTCCTACGGGCGGGAGACCCAGTACTTC. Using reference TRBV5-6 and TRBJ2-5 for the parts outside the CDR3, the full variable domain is DAGVTQSPTHLIKTRGQQVTLRCSPKSGHDTVSWYQQALGQGPQFIFQYYEEEERQRGNFPDRFSGHQFPNYSSELNVNALLLGDSALYLCASSSYGRETQYFGPGTRLLVL.

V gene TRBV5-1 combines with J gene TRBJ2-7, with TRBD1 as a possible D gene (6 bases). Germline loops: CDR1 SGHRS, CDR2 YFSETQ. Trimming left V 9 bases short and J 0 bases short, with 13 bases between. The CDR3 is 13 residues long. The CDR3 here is CANFGTLSYEQYF. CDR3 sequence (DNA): TGCGCCAACTTCGGGACACTCTCCTACGAGCAGTACTTC. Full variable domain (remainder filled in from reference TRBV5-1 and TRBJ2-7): KAGVTQTPRYLIKTRGQQVTLSCSPISGHRSVSWYQQTPGQGLQFLFEYFSETQRNKGNFPGRFSGRQFSNSRSEMNVSTLELGDSALYLCANFGTLSYEQYFGPGTRLTVT.

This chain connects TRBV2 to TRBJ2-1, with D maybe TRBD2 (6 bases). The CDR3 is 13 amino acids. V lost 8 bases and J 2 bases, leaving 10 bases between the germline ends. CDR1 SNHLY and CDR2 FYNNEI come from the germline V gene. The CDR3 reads CASRSGTYNEQFF. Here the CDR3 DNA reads TGTGCCAGCCGTAGCGGAACCTACAATGAGCAGTTCTTC.

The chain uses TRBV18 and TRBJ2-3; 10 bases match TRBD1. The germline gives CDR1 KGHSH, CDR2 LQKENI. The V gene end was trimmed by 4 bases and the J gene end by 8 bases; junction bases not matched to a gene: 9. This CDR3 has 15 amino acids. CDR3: CASSRTGQGPSTQYF. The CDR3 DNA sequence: TGTGCCAGCTCACGGACGGGACAGGGGCCCTCTACGCAGTATTTT.

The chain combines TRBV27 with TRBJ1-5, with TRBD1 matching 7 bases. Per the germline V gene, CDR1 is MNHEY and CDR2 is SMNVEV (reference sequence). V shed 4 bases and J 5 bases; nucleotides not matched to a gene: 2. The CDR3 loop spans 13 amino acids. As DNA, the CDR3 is TGTGCCAGCAGTTGGGACAGCTATCAGCCCCAGCATTTT. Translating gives CASSWDSYQPQHF.

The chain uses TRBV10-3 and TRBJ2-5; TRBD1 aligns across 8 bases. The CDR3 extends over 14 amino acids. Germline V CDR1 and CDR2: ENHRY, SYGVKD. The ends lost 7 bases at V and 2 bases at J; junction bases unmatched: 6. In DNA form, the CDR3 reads TGTGCCATCAATAGGGGACAGGAACAAGAGACCCAGTACTTC. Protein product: CAINRGQEQETQYF.

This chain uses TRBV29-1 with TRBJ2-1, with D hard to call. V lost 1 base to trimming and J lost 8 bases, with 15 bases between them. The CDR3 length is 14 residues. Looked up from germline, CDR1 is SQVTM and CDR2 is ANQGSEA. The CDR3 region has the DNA TGCAGCGTTGAAGTAGGATCGGGTTTGGATGAGCAGTTCTTC. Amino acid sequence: CSVEVGSGLDEQFF.

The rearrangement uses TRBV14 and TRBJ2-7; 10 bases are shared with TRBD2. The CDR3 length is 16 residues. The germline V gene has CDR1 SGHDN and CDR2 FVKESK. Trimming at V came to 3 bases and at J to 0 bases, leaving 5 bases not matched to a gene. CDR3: CASSQLSGRSSYEQYF. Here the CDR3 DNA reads TGTGCCAGCAGCCAGCTTAGCGGGAGGTCCTCCTACGAGCAGTACTTC. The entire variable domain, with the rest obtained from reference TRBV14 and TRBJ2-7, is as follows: EAGVTQFPSHSVIEKGQTVTLRCDPISGHDNLYWYRRVMGKEIKFLLHFVKESKQDESGMPNNRFLAERTGGTYSTLKVQPAELEDSGVYFCASSQLSGRSSYEQYFGPGTRLTVT.

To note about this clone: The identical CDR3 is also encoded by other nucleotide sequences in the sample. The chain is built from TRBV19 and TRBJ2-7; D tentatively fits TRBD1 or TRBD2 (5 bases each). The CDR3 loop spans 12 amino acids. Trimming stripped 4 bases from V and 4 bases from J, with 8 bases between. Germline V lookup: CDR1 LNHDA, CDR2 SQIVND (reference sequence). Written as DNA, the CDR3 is TGTGCCAGTAGTAGTGGGGGTTACGAGCAGTACTTC. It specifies CASSSGGYEQYF.

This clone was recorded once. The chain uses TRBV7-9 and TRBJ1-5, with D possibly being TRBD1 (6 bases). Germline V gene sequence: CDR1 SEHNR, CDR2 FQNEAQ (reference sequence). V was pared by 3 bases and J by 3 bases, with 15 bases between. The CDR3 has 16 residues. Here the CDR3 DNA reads TGTGCCAGCAGCTTCGGAGGGGGAGCAGTCAATCAGCCCCAGCATTTT. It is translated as CASSFGGGAVNQPQHF.

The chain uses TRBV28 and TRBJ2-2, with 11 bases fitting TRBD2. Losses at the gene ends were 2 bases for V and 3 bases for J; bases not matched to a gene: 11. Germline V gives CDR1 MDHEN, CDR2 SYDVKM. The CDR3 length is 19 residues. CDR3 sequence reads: CASSLSLAGGQGDTGELFF. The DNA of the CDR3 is TGTGCCAGCAGTTTAAGCCTAGCGGGGGGTCAAGGGGACACCGGGGAGCTGTTTTTT. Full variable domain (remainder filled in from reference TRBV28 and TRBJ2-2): DVKVTQSSRYLVKRTGEKVFLECVQDMDHENMFWYRQDPGLGLRLIYFSYDVKMKEKGDIPEGYSVSREKKERFSLILESASTNQTSMYLCASSLSLAGGQGDTGELFFGEGSRLTVL.

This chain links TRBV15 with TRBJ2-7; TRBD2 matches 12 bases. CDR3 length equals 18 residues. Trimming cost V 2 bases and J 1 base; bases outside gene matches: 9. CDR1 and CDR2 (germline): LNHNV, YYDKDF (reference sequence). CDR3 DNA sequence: TGTGCCACCAGCAGAATAGGACTAGCGGGGATTCTTTCCTACGAGCAGTACTTC. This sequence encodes CATSRIGLAGILSYEQYF.

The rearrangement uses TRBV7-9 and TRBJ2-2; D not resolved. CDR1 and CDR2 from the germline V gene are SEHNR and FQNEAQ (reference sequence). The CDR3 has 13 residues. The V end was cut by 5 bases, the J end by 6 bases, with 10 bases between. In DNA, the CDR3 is TGTGCCAGCAGCCGGGCCGCGCCCGGGGAGCTGTTTTTT. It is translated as CASSRAAPGELFF.

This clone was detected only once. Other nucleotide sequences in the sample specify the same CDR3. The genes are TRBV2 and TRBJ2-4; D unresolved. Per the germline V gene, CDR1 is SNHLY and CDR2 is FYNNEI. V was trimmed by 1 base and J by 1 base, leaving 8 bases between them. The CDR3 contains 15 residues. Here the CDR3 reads CASSEGQGAKNIQYF. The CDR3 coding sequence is TGTGCCAGCAGTGAAGGCCAAGGGGCCAAAAACATTCAGTACTTC.

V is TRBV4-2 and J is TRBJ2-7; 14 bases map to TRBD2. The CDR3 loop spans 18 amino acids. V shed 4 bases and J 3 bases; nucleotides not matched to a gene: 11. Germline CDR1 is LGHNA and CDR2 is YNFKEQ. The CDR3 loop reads CASSLRRGLAGEGYEQYF. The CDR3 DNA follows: TGTGCCAGCAGCCTCCGAAGGGGACTAGCGGGGGAGGGCTACGAGCAGTACTTC.

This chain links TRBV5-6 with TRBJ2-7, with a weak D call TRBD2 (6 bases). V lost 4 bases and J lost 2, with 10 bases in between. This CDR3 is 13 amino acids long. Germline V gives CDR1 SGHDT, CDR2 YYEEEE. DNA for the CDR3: TGTGCCAGCAGCCCGGCGGGGCCCTACGAGCAGTACTTC. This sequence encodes CASSPAGPYEQYF.

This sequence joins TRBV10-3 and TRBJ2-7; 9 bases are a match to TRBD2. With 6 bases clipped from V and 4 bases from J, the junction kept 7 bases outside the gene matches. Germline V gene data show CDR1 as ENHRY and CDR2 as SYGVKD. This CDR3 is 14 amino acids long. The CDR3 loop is CAIRVSGRYYEQYF. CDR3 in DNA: TGTGCCATCAGAGTTAGCGGGAGATATTACGAGCAGTACTTC.

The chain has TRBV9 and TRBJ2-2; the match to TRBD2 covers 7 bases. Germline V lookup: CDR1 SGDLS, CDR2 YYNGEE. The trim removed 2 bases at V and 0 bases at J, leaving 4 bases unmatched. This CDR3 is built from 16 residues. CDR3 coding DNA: TGTGCCAGCAGCGTTACTAGCGAACCGAACACCGGGGAGCTGTTTTTT. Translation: CASSVTSEPNTGELFF.

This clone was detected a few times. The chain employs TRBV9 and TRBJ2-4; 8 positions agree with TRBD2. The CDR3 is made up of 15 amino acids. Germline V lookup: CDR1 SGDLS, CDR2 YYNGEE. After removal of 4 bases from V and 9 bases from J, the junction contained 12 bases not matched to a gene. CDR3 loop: CASSPRTSREGIQYF. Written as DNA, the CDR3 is TGTGCCAGCAGCCCGAGGACCTCCCGGGAGGGCATTCAGTACTTC.

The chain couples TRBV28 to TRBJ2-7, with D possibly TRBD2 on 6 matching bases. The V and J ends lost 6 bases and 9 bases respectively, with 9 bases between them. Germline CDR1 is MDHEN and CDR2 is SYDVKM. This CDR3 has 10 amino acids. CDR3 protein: CASSAGLQYF. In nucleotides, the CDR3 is TGTGCCAGCAGCGCGGGGCTGCAGTACTTC.